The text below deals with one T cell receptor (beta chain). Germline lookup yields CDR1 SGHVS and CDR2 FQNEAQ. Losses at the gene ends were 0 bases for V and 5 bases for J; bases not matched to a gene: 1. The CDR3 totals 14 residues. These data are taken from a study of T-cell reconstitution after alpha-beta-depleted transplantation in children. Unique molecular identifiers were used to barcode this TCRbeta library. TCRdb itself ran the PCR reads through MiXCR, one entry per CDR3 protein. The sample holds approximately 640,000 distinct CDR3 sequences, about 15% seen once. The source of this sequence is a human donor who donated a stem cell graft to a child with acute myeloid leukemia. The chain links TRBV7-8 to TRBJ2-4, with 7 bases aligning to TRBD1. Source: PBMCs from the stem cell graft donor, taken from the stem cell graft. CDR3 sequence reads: CASSLAGGQNIQYF. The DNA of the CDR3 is TGTGCCAGCAGCTTAGCAGGGGGCCAAAACATTCAGTACTTC.